There are a few counts of the clone carrying this T cell receptor beta chain. Antigen specificity is unknown. The CDR3 loop spans 13 amino acids. The ends were cut back, 6 bases at V and 3 bases at J, with 11 bases in the middle. The authors sorted naive CD8 T cells as CD8+CD4-CCR7+CD45RA+. The entry originates in a study of molecular identifiers for immune sequencing clone quantification. TCRdb reprocessed the PCR reads via MiXCR and lists one record per CDR3 protein. Among around 300,000 distinct CDR3 sequences listed, about a quarter were seen once. Whole-study findings and limits: Spiked-in Jurkat TCR RNA corresponding to one cell was reported as detectable against 970,000 or so naive cells.

This TCR was recovered from a human donor in good health. Some libraries in this study had Jurkat cell RNA spiked in. Sample: naive CD8+ T cells from blood, with Jurkat cell RNA spiked in. Subset described: FACS-sorted CD8+CD4-CCR7+CD45RA+ naive T cells. V is TRBV12-3 or TRBV12-4 and J is TRBJ2-5; D is ambiguous. The CDR3 nucleotides are TGTGCCAGCAGGCCAGAACCTAAAGAGACCCAGTACTTC. As protein: CASRPEPKETQYF.